This TCR beta chain was recorded in a study of identical twins' blood T cells. This clonotype was detected only a few times. Three pairs of healthy female monozygous twins were the donors. This CDR3 comprises 14 residues. V was clipped by 6 bases and J by 9 bases; unmatched bases: 11. Germline assignment: CDR1 DFQATT and CDR2 SNEGSKA (reference sequence). TCR cDNA libraries came from RNA via a modified published protocol. The authors' processing: Each library had roughly 2 to 4 million CDR3 reads and about 90,000 to nearly 500,000 clonotypes. TCRdb reanalysed the 5' RACE reads using MiXCR and keeps one entry per CDR3 protein. It is TCRdb's table, rather than the study itself, that gives the V and J calls and clone size. The sample consists of 350,000 to 400,000 distinct CDR3 sequences, more than 25% of them appearing once.

The origin of this receptor is a woman aged 18-49 years in good health. The sequenced sample was PBMCs. The chain carries TRBV20-1 and TRBJ2-1; 10 bases fit TRBD2. For the CDR3, the DNA is TGCAGTGCCGACGGAACTAGCGGGGTGGTTGAGCAGTTCTTC. This translates into CSADGTSGVVEQFF.